These 13 T cell receptor beta chains came from one sample sequenced in a study of T cell responses to AZD1222 COVID-19 vaccine. Generated by immunoSEQ multiplex PCR, the TCRdb table keeps only in-frame clones and is missing some. The sample contains around 84,000 clones, 70% to 90% of which appear only once. Material: peripheral blood, obtained 28 days after the second AZD1222 dose. The receptors here all came from an adult who received the AZD1222 COVID-19 vaccine.

The gene calls are TRBV7-9 and TRBJ2-2, with unresolved D. This CDR3 has 14 residues. CDR1 and CDR2 (germline): SEHNR, FQNEAQ (reference sequence). V lost 2 bases to trimming and J lost 0 bases, with 4 bases between them. CDR3 DNA: TGTGCCAGCAGCTTAACGGCGAACACCGGGGAGCTGTTTTTT. Translated: CASSLTANTGELFF.

The chain employs TRBV10-3 and TRBJ1-6, with no clear D. The CDR3 extends over 14 amino acids. V was cut by 8 bases and J by 9 bases, with 17 bases left in between. From germline, CDR1 is ENHRY and CDR2 SYGVKD. For the CDR3, the DNA is TGTGCCATCGCTAGAGGTGAGGGCAGTTCACCCCTCCACTTT. Protein sequence: CAIARGEGSSPLHF.

The V gene is TRBV29-1, the J gene TRBJ2-5, with 7 bases aligning to TRBD2. CDR1 is SQVTM, CDR2 ANQGSEA, per germline. The CDR3 spans 13 residues. Trimming removed 4 bases from V and 4 bases from J; junction bases left unmatched: 6. CDR3 nucleotides: TGCAGCGTTGGCGGGGGAAGCAGAGAGACCCAGTACTTC. Translation: CSVGGGSRETQYF.

This clone was counted once. This rearrangement joins TRBV2 to TRBJ2-1; no reliable D call. Trimming shortened V by 3 bases and J by 2 bases, and 5 bases separated the two germline ends. Looked up from germline, CDR1 is SNHLY and CDR2 is FYNNEI. The CDR3 length is 13 residues. The CDR3 region is CASSEGTYNEQFF. CDR3 nucleotides: TGTGCCAGCAGTGAGGGGACCTACAATGAGCAGTTCTTC. Full variable domain (remainder filled in from reference TRBV2 and TRBJ2-1): EPEVTQTPSHQVTQMGQEVILRCVPISNHLYFYWYRQILGQKVEFLVSFYNNEISEKSEIFDDQFSVERPDGSNFTLKIRSTKLEDSAMYFCASSEGTYNEQFFGPGTRLTVL.

This clone was observed many times. Additional DNA sequences in this sample encode the identical CDR3. Here the CDR3 reads CASSPGDRDTPGANVLTF. DNA for the CDR3: TGTGCCAGTAGTCCAGGGGACAGGGATACACCTGGGGCCAACGTCCTGACTTTC. The rearrangement joins TRBV19 to TRBJ2-6; 9 nucleotides match TRBD1. Germline-derived CDR1 and CDR2 are LNHDA and SQIVND (reference sequence). V was clipped by 5 bases and J by 2 bases; unmatched bases: 10. The CDR3 has 18 amino acids.

This clone was counted a few times. The J gene is TRBJ2-6, the V gene TRBV9; no clear D. The CDR3 totals 15 residues. Germline V gene data show CDR1 as SGDLS and CDR2 as YYNGEE. V was pared by 0 bases and J by 0 bases, with 4 bases between. CDR3 protein: CASSVGPSGANVLTF. The DNA of the CDR3 is TGTGCCAGCAGCGTAGGGCCCTCTGGGGCCAACGTCCTGACTTTC.

The chain joins TRBV7-9 to TRBJ2-3; possibly TRBD1 for D (6 bases). The germline V gene has CDR1 SEHNR and CDR2 FQNEAQ (reference sequence). This CDR3 contains 16 residues. V dropped 5 bases and J dropped 2 bases, with 17 bases sitting between them. The CDR3 region is CASSLGGDKFTDTQYF. For the CDR3, the DNA is TGTGCCAGCAGCCTAGGTGGGGACAAATTCACAGATACGCAGTATTTT.

The chain couples TRBV10-3 to TRBJ1-3; the D is unclear. Germline-derived CDR1 and CDR2 are ENHRY and SYGVKD. The CDR3 loop spans 17 amino acids. The ends were cut back, 0 bases at V and 2 bases at J, with 14 bases in the middle. In nucleotides, the CDR3 is TGTGCCATCAGTGAGTCGATGGGGAATTCCCCTGGAAACACCATATATTTT. It codes for CAISESMGNSPGNTIYF.

The rearrangement uses TRBV27 and TRBJ2-1; D perhaps matches TRBD1 (5 bases). Between the trimmed V and J ends, which lost 5 bases and 4 bases, there was a span of 15 bases. CDR1 and CDR2 (germline): MNHEY, SMNVEV (reference sequence). This CDR3 region has 15 residues. CDR3 in amino acids: CASSLNLDTYNEQFF. The CDR3 DNA reads as TGTGCCAGCAGTCTCAATTTGGACACATACAATGAGCAGTTCTTC.

The gene calls are TRBV28 and TRBJ2-3, with 12 bases identical to TRBD1. The CDR3 totals 15 residues. Germline lookup yields CDR1 MDHEN and CDR2 SYDVKM. V shed 6 bases and J 1 base; nucleotides not matched to a gene: 2. The CDR3 DNA follows: TGTGCCAGCAGGGGGGACAGGGGGCGCACAGATACGCAGTATTTT. This encodes CASRGDRGRTDTQYF.

The chain carries TRBV19 and TRBJ2-1; 11 bases map to TRBD2. After removal of 1 base from V and 4 bases from J, the junction contained 6 bases not matched to a gene. The CDR3 extends over 17 amino acids. The germline V gene encodes CDR1 LNHDA and CDR2 SQIVND (reference sequence). CDR3 sequence (DNA): TGTGCCAGTAGTATAGTGGCTAGCGGGGGGCCTTACAATGAGCAGTTCTTC. This encodes CASSIVASGGPYNEQFF.

This rearrangement joins TRBV3-1 (or the pseudogene TRBV3-2) to TRBJ2-3; no clear D. CDR3 size: 15 residues. Germline CDR1 is LGHDT and CDR2 is YNNKEL (reference sequence). The V end lost 2 bases, the J end lost 5 bases, and 14 bases lay between the germline ends. The CDR3 here is CASSQRIGIIDTQYF. In DNA form, the CDR3 reads TGTGCCAGCAGCCAACGAATAGGGATTATAGATACGCAGTATTTT.

The rearrangement joins TRBV2 to TRBJ1-3; possibly TRBD1 for D (6 bases). In germline, CDR1 is SNHLY, CDR2 FYNNEI. CDR3 length: 17 residues. Trimming stripped 4 bases from V and 0 bases from J, with 16 bases between. The CDR3 reads CASSATGLSNSGNTIYF. For the CDR3, the DNA is TGTGCCAGCAGTGCGACAGGTCTTTCAAACTCTGGAAACACCATATATTTT.